The clone carrying this TCR beta chain was recorded once. The entry originates in a study of sequential checkpoint blockade in melanoma. This CDR3 comprises 16 residues. Germline V gene lookup returns CDR1 MNHNS and CDR2 SASEGT. V dropped 4 bases and J dropped 2; count of bases not matched to a gene: 4. Method: immunoSEQ multiplex PCR; TCRdb's copy keeps in-frame clones and lacks some. The sample consists of tens of thousands of clones, about 89% of them appearing once. As to treatment: randomized to nivolumab then ipilimumab (arm A) or the reverse (arm B). This sequence was found in a human donor with melanoma. The V gene is TRBV6-1, the J gene TRBJ2-1; 11 bases map to TRBD2. Sample: CD8+ T cells sorted from blood (inferred from file names), taken from a patient given nivolumab and ipilimumab in sequence. CDR3 DNA: TGTGCCAGCAGTGTCGGGACTAGCGGAACCTACAATGAGCAGTTCTTC. This codes for CASSVGTSGTYNEQFF.